The 30 T cell receptor beta chains in this list originate from one sample, sequenced in a study of T cell repertoires in cytomegalovirus infection (dated by TCRdb to about 2019). Instrument on record: Illumina HiSeq 1500. TCRdb reanalyzed the raw reads on its own, using fastp at Q25 for trimming and MiXCR for clone calling, and kept in-frame beta chains. CDR3 protein duplicates are merged, each entry listing the most common genes and DNA. The sample contains a few hundred thousand distinct CDR3 sequences, roughly an eighth of them found a single time. Roughly 8.9% of the sample is held by the ten biggest clonotypes. The sequenced sample consisted of PBMCs. These TCRs come from a human donor in good health (CMV status not recorded). Some clones in this sample may be carry-over from other donors' samples.

This clonotype has just a few counts. This chain uses TRBV20-1 with TRBJ2-1; 13 positions match TRBD2. Germline-derived CDR1 and CDR2 are DFQATT and SNEGSKA (reference sequence). The V and J ends lost 4 bases and 7 bases, in that order; junction bases with no gene match: 10. The CDR3 loop spans 16 amino acids. The CDR3 is CSATAVGLAGANEQFF. The CDR3 DNA reads as TGCAGTGCTACCGCAGTTGGACTAGCGGGAGCTAATGAGCAGTTCTTC.

This clonotype was counted ten times or more. The chain uses TRBV7-3 and TRBJ2-1; 11 positions agree with TRBD1. Germline CDR1 SGHTA, CDR2 FQGTGA. J lost 8 bases, V lost 4 bases, and 1 base had no gene match. This CDR3 has 13 residues. CDR3 sequence: CASSSGQGDEQFF. CDR3 bases: TGTGCCAGCAGCTCGGGACAGGGGGATGAGCAGTTCTTC.

Many counts were recorded for this clonotype. The chain combines TRBV7-3 with TRBJ2-5; 12 positions match TRBD2. Looked up from germline, CDR1 is SGHTA and CDR2 is FQGTGA. The CDR3 consists of 16 residues. With V trimmed by 1 base and J by 2 bases, 2 bases remained unmatched. CDR3 protein: CASSLSLAGGQETQYF. Here the CDR3 DNA reads TGTGCCAGCAGCTTAAGCCTAGCGGGGGGGCAAGAGACCCAGTACTTC.

In this sample, this clonotype turned up many times. The chain joins TRBV29-1 to TRBJ1-2, with D possibly TRBD1 on 6 matching bases. The germline V gene has CDR1 SQVTM and CDR2 ANQGSEA. V was shortened by 6 bases and J by 6 bases, with 17 bases between the two germline ends. CDR3 length: 13 residues. CDR3 coding DNA: TGCAGCGTCGCACCTTTGGGGGGCCATGGCTACACCTTC. Its protein product is CSVAPLGGHGYTF.

This clonotype was observed many times. The chain joins TRBV12-3 or TRBV12-4 to TRBJ2-6, with D maybe TRBD1 (5 bases). The V and J ends lost 7 bases and 4 bases respectively, with 14 bases between them. The CDR3 has 15 amino acids. In DNA form, the CDR3 reads TGTGCCAGCATACCAGGGCCGCCCGGGGCCAACGTCCTGACTTTC. Translation: CASIPGPPGANVLTF.

This clonotype was counted between two and nine times. The rearrangement joins TRBV27 to TRBJ2-7, with 10 nucleotides matching TRBD2. This CDR3 is 16 amino acids long. Trimming took 6 bases from V and 4 from J; bases not matched to a gene: 12. Per the germline V gene, CDR1 is MNHEY and CDR2 is SMNVEV (reference sequence). This CDR3 is CASSVRASGRVYEQYF. CDR3 DNA sequence: TGTGCCAGCAGCGTAAGGGCTAGCGGGAGAGTGTACGAGCAGTACTTC.

This chain uses TRBV27 with TRBJ1-1; D unresolved. Trimming removed 6 bases at V and 4 bases at J, with 6 bases between. Germline CDR1 reads MNHEY; CDR2 reads SMNVEV (reference sequence). CDR3 length equals 11 residues. The CDR3 reads CASRGPTEAFF. The CDR3 bases are TGTGCCAGCAGGGGCCCCACTGAAGCTTTCTTT.

This clonotype was counted at least ten times. V is TRBV7-2 and J is TRBJ1-6; D might be TRBD1 (6 bases). The germline V and J ends were trimmed by 3 bases and 1 base, with 13 bases remaining between them. This CDR3 contains 17 residues. Germline CDR1 reads SGHTA; CDR2 reads FQGNSA. CDR3 loop: CASSLGAHRSYNSPLHF. As DNA, the CDR3 is TGTGCCAGCAGCTTGGGGGCCCATAGGTCCTATAATTCACCCCTCCACTTT.

This clonotype appeared many times. The chain joins TRBV7-2 to TRBJ2-4, with D uncertain. The CDR3 consists of 13 residues. V lost 5 bases, J lost 4 bases, and 9 bases lay in between. CDR1 is SGHTA, CDR2 FQGNSA, per germline. DNA for the CDR3: TGTGCCAGCAGCACCGGACGGAAAAACATTCAGTACTTC. This sequence encodes CASSTGRKNIQYF. Supplemented by reference TRBV7-2 and TRBJ2-4, the full variable domain reads GAGVSQSPSNKVTEKGKDVELRCDPISGHTALYWYRQSLGQGLEFLIYFQGNSAPDKSGLPSDRFSAERTGGSVSTLTIQRTQQEDSAVYLCASSTGRKNIQYFGAGTRLSVL.

Ten or more counts support this clonotype. V is TRBV20-1 and J is TRBJ1-2, with 8 positions matching TRBD1. V lost 3 bases, J lost 5 bases, and 11 bases stayed unmatched. The CDR3 spans 15 residues. Germline CDR1 reads DFQATT; CDR2 reads SNEGSKA (reference sequence). CDR3 bases: TGCAGTGCTAGTCGCCCCAGACAGGGGCTGTATGGCTACACCTTC. The encoded protein is CSASRPRQGLYGYTF.

This clonotype was counted at least ten times. The gene calls are TRBV19 and TRBJ2-2; tentatively, D is TRBD1 or TRBD2 (5 bases each). The CDR3 is 16 residues long. Germline assignment: CDR1 LNHDA and CDR2 SQIVND (reference sequence). With 6 bases removed from V and 3 bases from J, the gap between germline ends came to 17 bases. CDR3: CASSPQGAVYTGELFF. The CDR3 DNA reads as TGTGCCAGTAGCCCCCAGGGAGCGGTGTACACCGGGGAGCTGTTTTTT.

J is TRBJ1-2 and V is TRBV5-1; D is unclear. Trimming removed 4 bases at V and 4 bases at J, with 14 bases between. This CDR3 is 14 amino acids long. Looked up from germline, CDR1 is SGHRS and CDR2 is YFSETQ. CDR3 loop: CASSTPRPGYGYTF. CDR3 in DNA: TGCGCCAGCAGCACCCCGAGACCTGGCTATGGCTACACCTTC.

This clonotype occurred many times. V usage is TRBV7-2 and J usage is TRBJ1-2; D remains unclear. The CDR3 totals 14 residues. V was pared by 4 bases and J by 2 bases, with 11 bases between. The germline CDR1 and CDR2 sequences are SGHTA and FQGNSA. The CDR3 DNA is TGTGCCAGCAGCTCGAATGCGAGGAACTATGGCTACACCTTC. Amino acids: CASSSNARNYGYTF.

This clonotype was detected a few times. This chain joins TRBV7-9 and TRBJ1-1, with D perhaps matching TRBD1 (6 bases). V was trimmed by 3 bases and J by 4 bases, leaving 18 bases between them. CDR3 length: 16 amino acids. Germline V gene sequence: CDR1 SEHNR, CDR2 FQNEAQ (reference sequence). The CDR3 protein is CASSFGQPELGTEAFF. Written as DNA, the CDR3 is TGTGCCAGCAGCTTCGGACAGCCAGAATTGGGCACTGAAGCTTTCTTT.

This chain joins TRBV15 and TRBJ2-1; 9 nucleotides line up with TRBD2. The CDR3 loop spans 18 amino acids. V shed 0 bases and J 7 bases; nucleotides not matched to a gene: 13. The germline gives CDR1 LNHNV, CDR2 YYDKDF (reference sequence). The DNA of the CDR3 is TGTGCCACCAGCAGAGATCTTATGGCGGGAGGGCCCCAGAATGAGCAGTTCTTC. Translating it yields CATSRDLMAGGPQNEQFF.

The table lists this clonotype with many counts. The V gene is TRBV7-2, the J gene TRBJ2-2; 7 bases are shared with TRBD2. There are 14 residues in the CDR3. Germline V gene data show CDR1 as SGHTA and CDR2 as FQGNSA. J gave up 6 bases and V 3 bases, and 4 bases lay outside the gene matches. The CDR3 loop reads CASSFEGRAGELFF. Written as DNA, the CDR3 is TGTGCCAGCAGCTTCGAGGGGAGGGCCGGGGAGCTGTTTTTT.

In this sample, this clonotype turned up a few times. The chain has TRBV19 and TRBJ2-6; D is unresolved. Germline-derived CDR1 and CDR2 are LNHDA and SQIVND (reference sequence). This CDR3 is built from 16 residues. The ends were cut back, 2 bases at V and 0 bases at J, with 8 bases in the middle. The CDR3 DNA is TGTGCCAGTAGTATAAGACGGATCTCTGGGGCCAACGTCCTGACTTTC. Its translation: CASSIRRISGANVLTF.

This chain connects TRBV29-1 to TRBJ2-3; TRBD1 aligns across 8 bases. Germline V gene lookup returns CDR1 SQVTM and CDR2 ANQGSEA. V lost 6 bases to trimming and J lost 0 bases; unmatched junction nucleotides: 5. The CDR3 is made up of 14 amino acids. The CDR3 DNA reads TGCAGCGTAAGGACAGGGTCAAGCACAGATACGCAGTATTTT. Translated: CSVRTGSSTDTQYF.

The table lists this clonotype with a few counts. The CDR3, as DNA: TGCAGTGCTAGAGAGGTAAGGCAGGGCGCAGAAGCTTTCTTT. It translates to CSAREVRQGAEAFF. The V and J genes are TRBV20-1 and TRBJ1-1, with D possibly being TRBD1 (5 bases). This CDR3 has 14 residues. V lost 0 bases, J lost 8 bases, and 16 bases lay in between. From germline, CDR1 is DFQATT and CDR2 SNEGSKA (reference sequence).

The chain links TRBV29-1 to TRBJ1-2; D not resolved. The CDR3 has 12 residues. V lost 3 bases to trimming and J lost 8 bases, with 13 bases between them. Per germline, CDR1 SQVTM and CDR2 ANQGSEA. The chain's CDR3 is CSVERGVGGYTF. In DNA, the CDR3 is TGCAGCGTTGAGCGTGGGGTAGGCGGCTACACCTTC. The full variable domain, its missing parts supplied by reference TRBV29-1 and TRBJ1-2, is SAVISQKPSRDICQRGTSLTIQCQVDSQVTMMFWYRQQPGQSLTLIATANQGSEATYESGFVIDKFPISRPNLTFSTLTVSNMSPEDSSIYLCSVERGVGGYTFGSGTRLTVV.

This clonotype was seen at least ten times. CDR3 DNA: TGTGCCAGCAGATCTAGCGGGGGAGGAGAGACCCAGTACTTC. Encoded protein: CASRSSGGGETQYF. The rearrangement links TRBV7-3 to TRBJ2-5; TRBD2 matches at 10 bases. V lost 6 bases, J lost 4 bases, and 5 bases stayed unmatched. The CDR3 is made up of 14 amino acids. The germline V gene encodes CDR1 SGHTA and CDR2 FQGTGA.

This clonotype was observed many times. The chain joins TRBV4-3 to TRBJ2-7, with TRBD1 matching 9 bases. J lost 5 bases, V lost 1 base, and 9 bases had no gene match. The CDR3 has 16 residues. CDR1 and CDR2 (germline): LGHNA, YSLEER. The CDR3 DNA reads as TGCGCCAGCAGCCAAGCCTGGCCGGGACAGGGTGACGAGCAGTACTTC. Its translation is CASSQAWPGQGDEQYF.

This CDR3 is CSVGSKPRQGVAYEQYF. In DNA, the CDR3 is TGCAGCGTCGGGTCTAAACCCCGACAGGGGGTGGCCTACGAGCAGTACTTC. This chain connects TRBV29-1 to TRBJ2-7; 9 nucleotides align to TRBD1. The CDR3 consists of 17 residues. V shed 6 bases and J 2 bases; nucleotides not matched to a gene: 17. The germline CDR1 and CDR2 sequences are SQVTM and ANQGSEA.

This chain joins TRBV29-1 and TRBJ2-3; TRBD1 matches at 8 bases. Germline lookup yields CDR1 SQVTM and CDR2 ANQGSEA. The CDR3 totals 13 residues. Unmatched junction bases numbered 4, after V lost 7 bases and J lost 1 base. CDR3 nucleotides: TGCAGCGGGGAGACAGGGGGCACAGATACGCAGTATTTT. This codes for CSGETGGTDTQYF.

The chain carries TRBV11-2 and TRBJ1-1; D uncertain. CDR3 length: 12 amino acids. The V and J ends lost 6 bases and 7 bases respectively, with 12 bases between them. Germline V gene sequence: CDR1 SGHAT, CDR2 FQNNGV. CDR3 sequence: CASSRLGLEAFF. The CDR3 DNA follows: TGTGCCAGCAGTCGACTCGGACTTGAAGCTTTCTTT. The variable domain in full, completed from reference TRBV11-2 and TRBJ1-1, reads EAGVAQSPRYKIIEKRQSVAFWCNPISGHATLYWYQQILGQGPKLLIQFQNNGVVDDSQLPKDRFSAERLKGVDSTLKIQPAKLEDSAVYLCASSRLGLEAFFGQGTRLTVV.

This clonotype appeared a few times. The chain recombines TRBV29-1 with TRBJ1-2, with D maybe TRBD1 (5 bases). Germline CDR1 reads SQVTM; CDR2 reads ANQGSEA. V lost 7 bases, J lost 6 bases, and 9 bases lay in between. The CDR3 extends over 10 amino acids. For the CDR3, the DNA is TGCAGCGCTCGGGGGGATGGCTACACCTTC. Translated, it gives CSARGDGYTF.

This clonotype has more than one count but fewer than ten. Here the CDR3 reads CSARGRGQDYGYTF. The CDR3 DNA reads as TGCAGTGCTAGAGGTAGAGGGCAGGACTATGGCTACACCTTC. The rearrangement links TRBV20-1 to TRBJ1-2; D is ambiguous. Trimming cost V 1 base and J 3 bases, with 12 bases left between them. Germline V gene data show CDR1 as DFQATT and CDR2 as SNEGSKA (reference sequence). The CDR3 is made up of 14 amino acids.

This clonotype was counted ten times or more. The V call is TRBV7-9, the J call TRBJ2-7, with TRBD1 matching over 8 bases. Germline CDR1 SEHNR, CDR2 FQNEAQ (reference sequence). The J segment lost 5 bases and the V segment lost 4 bases, leaving 7 bases of the junction unmatched. The CDR3 runs to 14 residues. CDR3 sequence (DNA): TGTGCCAGCAGCTCTCCAGGGGGCCGAGACGAGCAGTACTTC. Residues: CASSSPGGRDEQYF.

This clonotype was picked up many times. The chain has TRBV20-1 and TRBJ1-1, with TRBD1 matching 8 bases. The CDR3 covers 16 residues. The germline CDR1 and CDR2 sequences are DFQATT and SNEGSKA (reference sequence). V dropped 1 base and J dropped 5; count of bases not matched to a gene: 12. The CDR3 loop is CSARVRTGGRGTEAFF. CDR3 in DNA: TGCAGTGCTAGAGTTAGAACAGGGGGTAGGGGTACTGAAGCTTTCTTT.

This clonotype showed up many times. The chain joins TRBV11-2 to TRBJ2-5; the D is unclear. The CDR3 consists of 11 residues. CDR1 is SGHAT and CDR2 is FQNNGV in the germline V gene. V lost 6 bases, J lost 3 bases, and 5 bases lay in between. The CDR3 sequence is CASRAKETQYF. In DNA form, the CDR3 reads TGTGCCAGCAGGGCCAAAGAGACCCAGTACTTC.